Described below is a single TCR beta chain sequence and its context. Antigen: not known. The unexposed donors gave CD4+ T cells in about 2011-2018, prior to COVID-19. The cells were cultured for under twelve days before CD4+ T cells were isolated. Repertoires were generated with immunoSEQ multiplex PCR, while TCRdb's copy carries only in-frame clones and drops some. The data hold roughly 25,000 clones, with 73% observed a single time. This sample is drawn from a study of CD4 T cells in relation to SARS-CoV-2 and coronaviruses. On the study more broadly: TCR beta CDR3s were sequenced after roughly eleven-day antigen culture of PBMCs.

Study-level points and caveats: No donor gave both pre-pandemic and post-infection samples.

CDR3 length: 13 amino acids. CDR1 is LNHDA, CDR2 SQIVND, per germline (reference sequence). V shed 7 bases and J shed 7 bases, with 13 bases lying between them. This sequence originates from a human donor in good health. This chain uses TRBV19 with TRBJ1-4, with D hard to call. The sequencing sample was made of CD4+ T cells from PBMCs, cultured in vitro. The CDR3 DNA reads as TGTGCCAGTACCTCTTTGGACGGTGAAAAACTGTTTTTT. Translation gives CASTSLDGEKLFF.